The source of this T cell receptor (beta chain) is a study of blood T cells in healthy people across ages. Study as a whole: Template switching picked up about one barcoded beta molecule for each two T cells. Study-wide findings and caveats: Strong correlation linked observed beta diversity and percent naive T cells.

Primers used in a second PCR of roughly 7 to 11 cycles were a sample-barcoded 5' primer and a J-beta primer mix. Using its own MiXCR run on the 5' RACE reads, TCRdb lists one record per CDR3 protein. This sample has about 1.4 million distinct CDR3 sequences, with 45% to 70% found just once. As to this clonotype: Its antigen is still unknown.

V trimming: 1 base; J trimming: 4 bases; junction bases outside the gene matches: 9. There are 17 residues in the CDR3. CDR1 MGHDK and CDR2 SYGVNS come from the germline V gene. The sequence derives from a man aged 18-30 years in good health. The V gene is TRBV25-1, the J gene TRBJ2-3; 9 bases are a match to TRBD2. Sequencing was done on a sample of blood. The CDR3 DNA sequence: TGTGCCAGCAGTGAATTAAGGGCTAGCGGGGTCTCAGATACGCAGTATTTT. Its protein is CASSELRASGVSDTQYF.